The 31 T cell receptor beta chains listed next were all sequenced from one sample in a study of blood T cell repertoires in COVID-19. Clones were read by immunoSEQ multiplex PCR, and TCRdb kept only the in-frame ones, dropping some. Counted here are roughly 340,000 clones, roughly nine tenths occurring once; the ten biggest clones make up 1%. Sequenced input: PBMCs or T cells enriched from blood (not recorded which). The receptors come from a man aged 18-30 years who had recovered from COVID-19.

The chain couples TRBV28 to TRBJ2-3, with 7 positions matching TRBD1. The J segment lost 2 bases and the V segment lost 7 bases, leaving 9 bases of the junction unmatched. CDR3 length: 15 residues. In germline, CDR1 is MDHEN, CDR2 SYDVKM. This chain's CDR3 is CASTSDRDHTDTQYF. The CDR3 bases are TGTGCCAGCACCTCCGACAGGGACCACACAGATACGCAGTATTTT.

The CDR3 DNA reads as TGTGCCAGCTCACCGCGACAGGGGGACAACACTGAAGCTTTCTTT. Amino acid sequence: CASSPRQGDNTEAFF. The V and J genes are TRBV18 and TRBJ1-1; 9 positions match TRBD1. V shed 3 bases, J shed 2 bases, and the junction held 4 bases outside the gene matches. Germline CDR1 KGHSH, CDR2 LQKENI. The CDR3 length is 15 residues.

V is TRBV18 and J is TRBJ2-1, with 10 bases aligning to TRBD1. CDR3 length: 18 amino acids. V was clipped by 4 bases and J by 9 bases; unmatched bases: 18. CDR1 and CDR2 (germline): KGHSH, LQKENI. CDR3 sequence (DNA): TGTGCCAGCTCACTCGAGACAATGGGGACAGGGGTTTCTATTGAGCAGTTCTTC. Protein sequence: CASSLETMGTGVSIEQFF.

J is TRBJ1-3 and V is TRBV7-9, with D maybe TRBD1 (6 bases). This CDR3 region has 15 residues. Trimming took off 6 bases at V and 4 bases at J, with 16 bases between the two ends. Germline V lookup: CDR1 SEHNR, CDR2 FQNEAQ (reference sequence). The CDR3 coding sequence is TGTGCCAGCAGTCTTTGGACAGCCCCCGGAAACACCATATATTTT. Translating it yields CASSLWTAPGNTIYF. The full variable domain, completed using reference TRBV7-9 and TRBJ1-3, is DTGVSQNPRHKITKRGQNVTFRCDPISEHNRLYWYRQTLGQGPEFLTYFQNEAQLEKSRLLSDRFSAERPKGSFSTLEIQRTEQGDSAMYLCASSLWTAPGNTIYFGEGSWLTVV.

The CDR3 DNA follows: TGTGCCAGCTCACCCCGGGAGGTGAACACTGAAGCTTTCTTT. Translated: CASSPREVNTEAFF. V and J are TRBV18 and TRBJ1-1, with no clear D. V was trimmed by 3 bases and J by 0 bases, leaving 8 bases between them. CDR3 size: 14 residues. The V gene's germline CDR1 is KGHSH and CDR2 LQKENI.

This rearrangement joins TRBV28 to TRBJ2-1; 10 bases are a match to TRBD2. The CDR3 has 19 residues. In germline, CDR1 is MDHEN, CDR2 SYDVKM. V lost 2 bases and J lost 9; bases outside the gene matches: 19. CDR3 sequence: CASSLGSSGSFGTGSEQFF. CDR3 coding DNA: TGTGCCAGCAGTTTAGGGTCTAGCGGGAGTTTTGGTACCGGGAGTGAGCAGTTCTTC.

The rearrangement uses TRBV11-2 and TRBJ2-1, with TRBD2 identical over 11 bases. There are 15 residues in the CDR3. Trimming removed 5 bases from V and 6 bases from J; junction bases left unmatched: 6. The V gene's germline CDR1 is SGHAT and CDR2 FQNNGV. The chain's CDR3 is CASSATSGGGNEQFF. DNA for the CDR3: TGTGCCAGCAGCGCAACTAGCGGGGGTGGCAATGAGCAGTTCTTC.

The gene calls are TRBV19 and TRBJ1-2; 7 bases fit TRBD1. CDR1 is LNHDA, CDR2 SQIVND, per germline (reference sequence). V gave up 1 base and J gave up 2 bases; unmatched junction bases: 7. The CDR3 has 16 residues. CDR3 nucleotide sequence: TGTGCCAGTAGTATAGGTCGACAGGGTCGGAACTATGGCTACACCTTC. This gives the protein CASSIGRQGRNYGYTF.

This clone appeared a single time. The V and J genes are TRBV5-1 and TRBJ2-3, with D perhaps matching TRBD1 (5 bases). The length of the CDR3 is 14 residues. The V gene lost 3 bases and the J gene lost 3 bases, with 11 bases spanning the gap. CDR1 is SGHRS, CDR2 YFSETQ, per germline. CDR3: CASSYPDRTDTQYF. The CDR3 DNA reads TGCGCCAGCAGCTATCCTGACAGAACAGATACGCAGTATTTT. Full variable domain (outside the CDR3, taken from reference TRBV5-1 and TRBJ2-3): KAGVTQTPRYLIKTRGQQVTLSCSPISGHRSVSWYQQTPGQGLQFLFEYFSETQRNKGNFPGRFSGRQFSNSRSEMNVSTLELGDSALYLCASSYPDRTDTQYFGPGTRLTVL.

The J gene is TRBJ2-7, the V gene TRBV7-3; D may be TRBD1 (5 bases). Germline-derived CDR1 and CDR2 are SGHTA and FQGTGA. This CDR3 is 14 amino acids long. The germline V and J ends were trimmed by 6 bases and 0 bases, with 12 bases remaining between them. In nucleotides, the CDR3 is TGTGCCAGCAGTAGAGACAGAAGCTCCTACGAGCAGTACTTC. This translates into CASSRDRSSYEQYF.

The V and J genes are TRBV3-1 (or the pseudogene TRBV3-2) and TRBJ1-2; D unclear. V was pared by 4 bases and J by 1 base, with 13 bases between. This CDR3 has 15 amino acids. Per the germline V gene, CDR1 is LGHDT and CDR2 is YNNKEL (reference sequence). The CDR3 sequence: CASSPSGGLNYGYTF. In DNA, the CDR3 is TGTGCCAGCAGCCCCTCAGGCGGACTTAACTATGGCTACACCTTC.

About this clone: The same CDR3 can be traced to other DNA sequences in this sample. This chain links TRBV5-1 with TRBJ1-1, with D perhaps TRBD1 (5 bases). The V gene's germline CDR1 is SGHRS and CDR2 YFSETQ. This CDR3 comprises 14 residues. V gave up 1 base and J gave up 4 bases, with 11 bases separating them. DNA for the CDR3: TGCGCCAGCAGCTTGCAGGGTTCGGGCACTGAAGCTTTCTTT. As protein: CASSLQGSGTEAFF.

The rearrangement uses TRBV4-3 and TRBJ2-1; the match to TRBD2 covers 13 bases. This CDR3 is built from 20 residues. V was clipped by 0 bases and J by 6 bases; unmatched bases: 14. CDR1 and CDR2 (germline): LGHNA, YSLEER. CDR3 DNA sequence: TGCGCCAGCAGCCAAGAAGTGGACAAGACTAGCGGGAGGAAGGGCAATGAGCAGTTCTTC. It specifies CASSQEVDKTSGRKGNEQFF.

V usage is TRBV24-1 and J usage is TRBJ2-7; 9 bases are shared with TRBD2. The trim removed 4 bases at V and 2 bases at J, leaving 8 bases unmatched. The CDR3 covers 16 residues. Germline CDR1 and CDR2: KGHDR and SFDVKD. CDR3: CATSDSIAGETYEQYF. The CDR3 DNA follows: TGTGCCACCAGTGACAGCATAGCGGGAGAAACCTACGAGCAGTACTTC.

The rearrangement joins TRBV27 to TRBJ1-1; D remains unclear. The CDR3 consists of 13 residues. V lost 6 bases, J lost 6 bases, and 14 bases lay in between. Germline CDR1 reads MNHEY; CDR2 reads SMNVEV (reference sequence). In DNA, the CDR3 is TGTGCCAGCAGCTCTTATGTGAAGCCTGAAGCTTTCTTT. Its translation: CASSSYVKPEAFF.

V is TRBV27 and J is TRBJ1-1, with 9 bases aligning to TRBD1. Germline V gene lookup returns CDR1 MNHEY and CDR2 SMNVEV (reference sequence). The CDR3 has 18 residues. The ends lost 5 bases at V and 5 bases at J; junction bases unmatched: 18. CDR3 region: CASSLIPGTGIRRTEAFF. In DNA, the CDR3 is TGTGCCAGCAGTCTCATCCCCGGGACAGGGATTCGGCGAACTGAAGCTTTCTTT.

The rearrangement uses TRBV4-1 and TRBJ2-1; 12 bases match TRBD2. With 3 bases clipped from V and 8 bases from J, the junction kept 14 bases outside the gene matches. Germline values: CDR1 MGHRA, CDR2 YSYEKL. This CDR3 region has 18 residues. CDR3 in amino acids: CASSHTVLAGGPDDEQFF. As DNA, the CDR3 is TGCGCCAGCAGCCACACTGTCCTAGCGGGGGGGCCGGACGATGAGCAGTTCTTC.

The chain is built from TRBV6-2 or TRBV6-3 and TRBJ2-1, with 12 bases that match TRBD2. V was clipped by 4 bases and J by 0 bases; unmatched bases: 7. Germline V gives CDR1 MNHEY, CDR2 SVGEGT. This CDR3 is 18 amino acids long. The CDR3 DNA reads TGTGCCAGCAGTTCCAGGACTAGCGGGGCAACCTCCTACAATGAGCAGTTCTTC. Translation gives CASSSRTSGATSYNEQFF.

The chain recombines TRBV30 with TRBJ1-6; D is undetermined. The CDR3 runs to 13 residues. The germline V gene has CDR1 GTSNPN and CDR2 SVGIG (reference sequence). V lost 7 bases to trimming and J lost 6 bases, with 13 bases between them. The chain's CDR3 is CASKYGTNSPLHF. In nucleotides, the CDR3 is TGTGCCTCCAAGTATGGCACTAATTCACCCCTCCACTTT.

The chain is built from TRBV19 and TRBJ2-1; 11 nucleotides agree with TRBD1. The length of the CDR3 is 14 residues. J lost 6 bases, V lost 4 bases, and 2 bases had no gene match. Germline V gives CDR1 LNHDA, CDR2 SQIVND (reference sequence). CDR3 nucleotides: TGTGCCAGTAGTAGGGGACAGGGGGTCAATGAGCAGTTCTTC. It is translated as CASSRGQGVNEQFF.

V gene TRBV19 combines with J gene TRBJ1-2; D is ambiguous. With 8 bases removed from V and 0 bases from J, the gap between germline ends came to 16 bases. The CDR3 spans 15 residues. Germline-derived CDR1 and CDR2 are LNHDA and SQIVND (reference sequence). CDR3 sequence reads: CASVQKHRTNYGYTF. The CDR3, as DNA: TGTGCCAGTGTCCAAAAACACCGAACTAACTATGGCTACACCTTC.

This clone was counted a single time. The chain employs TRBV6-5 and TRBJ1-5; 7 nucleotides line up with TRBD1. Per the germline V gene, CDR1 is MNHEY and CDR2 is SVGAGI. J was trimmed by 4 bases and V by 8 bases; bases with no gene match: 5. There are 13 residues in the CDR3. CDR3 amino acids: CASFGTENQPQHF. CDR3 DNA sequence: TGTGCCAGCTTTGGGACAGAAAATCAGCCCCAGCATTTT.

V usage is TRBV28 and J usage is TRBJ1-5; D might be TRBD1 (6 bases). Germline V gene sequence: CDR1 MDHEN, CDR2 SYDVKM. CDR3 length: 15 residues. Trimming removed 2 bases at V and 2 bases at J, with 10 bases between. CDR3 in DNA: TGTGCCAGCAGTTTAGCGGGGGCAGGCAATCAGCCCCAGCATTTT. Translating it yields CASSLAGAGNQPQHF. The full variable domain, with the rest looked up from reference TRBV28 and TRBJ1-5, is DVKVTQSSRYLVKRTGEKVFLECVQDMDHENMFWYRQDPGLGLRLIYFSYDVKMKEKGDIPEGYSVSREKKERFSLILESASTNQTSMYLCASSLAGAGNQPQHFGDGTRLSIL.

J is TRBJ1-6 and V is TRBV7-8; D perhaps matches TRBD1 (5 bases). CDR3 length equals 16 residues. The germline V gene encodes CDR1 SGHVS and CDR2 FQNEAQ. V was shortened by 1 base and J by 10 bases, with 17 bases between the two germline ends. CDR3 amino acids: CASSLEVGPRQSPLHF. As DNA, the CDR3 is TGTGCCAGCAGCTTAGAGGTGGGGCCTAGACAATCACCCCTCCACTTT. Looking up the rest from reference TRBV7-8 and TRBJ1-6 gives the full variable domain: GAGVSQSPRYKVAKRGQDVALRCDPISGHVSLFWYQQALGQGPEFLTYFQNEAQLDKSGLPSDRFFAERPEGSVSTLKIQRTQQEDSAVYLCASSLEVGPRQSPLHFGNGTRLTVT.

The CDR3 DNA reads TGTGCCAGCTCACCCCTCGAGACTAGTCAAAGCGAGCAGTACTTC. Its translation is CASSPLETSQSEQYF. The chain uses TRBV18 and TRBJ2-7; weak D call: TRBD2 (6 bases). The germline V gene has CDR1 KGHSH and CDR2 LQKENI. V was shortened by 3 bases and J by 6 bases, with 18 bases between the two germline ends. This CDR3 spans 15 amino acids.

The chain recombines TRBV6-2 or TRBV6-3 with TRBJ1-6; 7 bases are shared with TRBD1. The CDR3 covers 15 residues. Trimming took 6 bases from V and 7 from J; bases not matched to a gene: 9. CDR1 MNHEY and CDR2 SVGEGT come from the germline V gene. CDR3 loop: CASSPRDSANSPLHF. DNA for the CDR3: TGTGCCAGCAGCCCCCGGGACAGTGCGAATTCACCCCTCCACTTT.

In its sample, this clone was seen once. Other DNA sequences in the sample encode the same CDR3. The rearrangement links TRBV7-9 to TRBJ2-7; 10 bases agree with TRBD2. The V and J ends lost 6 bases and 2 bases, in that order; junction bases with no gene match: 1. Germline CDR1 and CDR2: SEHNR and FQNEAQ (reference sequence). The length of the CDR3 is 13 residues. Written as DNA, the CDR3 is TGTGCCAGCAGTCTAGCGGGGGCCTACGAGCAGTACTTC. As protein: CASSLAGAYEQYF. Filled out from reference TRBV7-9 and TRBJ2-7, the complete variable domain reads DTGVSQNPRHKITKRGQNVTFRCDPISEHNRLYWYRQTLGQGPEFLTYFQNEAQLEKSRLLSDRFSAERPKGSFSTLEIQRTEQGDSAMYLCASSLAGAYEQYFGPGTRLTVT.

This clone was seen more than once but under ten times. The CDR3 DNA is TGTGCCAGCAGCCTGTGGGCTTCAGGGGGCACTGAAGCTTTCTTT. This gives the protein CASSLWASGGTEAFF. The chain carries TRBV7-2 and TRBJ1-1, with 7 bases matching TRBD1. With 5 bases clipped from V and 4 bases from J, the junction kept 10 bases outside the gene matches. The CDR3 sequence is 15 residues long. CDR1 is SGHTA and CDR2 is FQGNSA in the germline V gene.

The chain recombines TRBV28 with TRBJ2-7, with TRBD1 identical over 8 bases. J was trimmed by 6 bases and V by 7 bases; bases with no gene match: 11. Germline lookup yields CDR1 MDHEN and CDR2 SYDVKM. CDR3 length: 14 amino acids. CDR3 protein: CASTSPDRASEQYF. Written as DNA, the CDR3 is TGTGCCAGCACCTCACCGGACAGGGCATCCGAGCAGTACTTC.

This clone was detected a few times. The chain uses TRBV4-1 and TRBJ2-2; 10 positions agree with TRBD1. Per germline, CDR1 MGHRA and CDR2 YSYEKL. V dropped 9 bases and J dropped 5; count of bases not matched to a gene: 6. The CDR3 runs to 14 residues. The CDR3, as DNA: TGCGCCAGTTCCCGGGACAGGGGAACCGGGGAGCTGTTTTTT. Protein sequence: CASSRDRGTGELFF.

The CDR3 region has the DNA TGTGCCAGCAGATCAACAGGGGGCGAGGATCAGCCCCAGCATTTT. Its translation is CASRSTGGEDQPQHF. The chain links TRBV27 to TRBJ1-5, with 9 bases aligning to TRBD1. The germline V gene encodes CDR1 MNHEY and CDR2 SMNVEV (reference sequence). The CDR3 is 15 residues long. Unmatched junction bases numbered 8, after V lost 6 bases and J lost 5 bases.